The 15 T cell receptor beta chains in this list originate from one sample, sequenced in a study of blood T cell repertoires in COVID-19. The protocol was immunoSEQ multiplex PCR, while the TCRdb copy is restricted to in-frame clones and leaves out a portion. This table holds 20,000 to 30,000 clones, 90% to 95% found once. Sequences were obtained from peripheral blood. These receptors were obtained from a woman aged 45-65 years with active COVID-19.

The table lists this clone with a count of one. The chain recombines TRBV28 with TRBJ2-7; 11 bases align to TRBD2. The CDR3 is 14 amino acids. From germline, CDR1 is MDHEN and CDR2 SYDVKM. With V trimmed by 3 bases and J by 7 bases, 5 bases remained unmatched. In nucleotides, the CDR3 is TGTGCCAGCAGTTTTAGCGGGGGGGCGGGAGAGCAGTACGTC. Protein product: CASSFSGGAGEQYV.

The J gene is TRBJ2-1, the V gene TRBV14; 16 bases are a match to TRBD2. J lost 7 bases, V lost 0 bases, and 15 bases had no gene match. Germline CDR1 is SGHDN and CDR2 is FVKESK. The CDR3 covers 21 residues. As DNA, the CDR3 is TGTGCCAGCAGCCAAGACTTGATCCCGGGACTAGCGGGAGGGCCGGAGAATGAGCAGTTCTTC. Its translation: CASSQDLIPGLAGGPENEQFF.

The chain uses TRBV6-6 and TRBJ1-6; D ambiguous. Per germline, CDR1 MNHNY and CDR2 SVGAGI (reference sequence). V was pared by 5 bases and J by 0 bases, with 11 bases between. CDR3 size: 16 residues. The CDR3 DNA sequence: TGTGCCAGCAGTCGAGAGGCTAGCTCCTATAATTCACCCCTCCACTTT. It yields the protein CASSREASSYNSPLHF.

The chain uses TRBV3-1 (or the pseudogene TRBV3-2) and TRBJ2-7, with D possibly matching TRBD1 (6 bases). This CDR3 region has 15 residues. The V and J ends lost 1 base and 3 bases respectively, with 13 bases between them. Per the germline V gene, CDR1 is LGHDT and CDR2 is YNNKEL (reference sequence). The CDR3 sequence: CASSQGTTGLYEQYF. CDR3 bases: TGTGCCAGCAGCCAAGGTACCACAGGGCTCTACGAGCAGTACTTC.

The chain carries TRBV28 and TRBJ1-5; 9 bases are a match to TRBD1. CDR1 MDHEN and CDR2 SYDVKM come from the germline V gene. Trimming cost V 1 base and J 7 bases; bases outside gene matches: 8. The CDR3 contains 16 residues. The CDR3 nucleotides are TGTGCCAGCAGTTTATCCGGGGACAGGGTTGGACAGCCCCAGCATTTT. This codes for CASSLSGDRVGQPQHF.

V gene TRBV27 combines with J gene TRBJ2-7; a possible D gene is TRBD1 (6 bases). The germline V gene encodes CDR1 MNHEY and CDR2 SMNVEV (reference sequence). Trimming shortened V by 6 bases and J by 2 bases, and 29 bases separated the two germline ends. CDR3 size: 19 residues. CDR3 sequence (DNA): TGTGCCAGCAGATACAGACAGGCCCGATATATGCCCCCTCCCTACGAGCAGTACGTC. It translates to CASRYRQARYMPPPYEQYV.

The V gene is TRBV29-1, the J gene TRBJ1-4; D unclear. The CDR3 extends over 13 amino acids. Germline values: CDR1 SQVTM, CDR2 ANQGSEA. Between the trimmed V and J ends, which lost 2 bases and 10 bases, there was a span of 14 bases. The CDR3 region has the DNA TGCAGCGTTGAAAACCCCCTCGCCGGAAAACTGTTTTTT. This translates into CSVENPLAGKLFF. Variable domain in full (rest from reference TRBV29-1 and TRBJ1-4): SAVISQKPSRDICQRGTSLTIQCQVDSQVTMMFWYRQQPGQSLTLIATANQGSEATYESGFVIDKFPISRPNLTFSTLTVSNMSPEDSSIYLCSVENPLAGKLFFGSGTQLSVL.

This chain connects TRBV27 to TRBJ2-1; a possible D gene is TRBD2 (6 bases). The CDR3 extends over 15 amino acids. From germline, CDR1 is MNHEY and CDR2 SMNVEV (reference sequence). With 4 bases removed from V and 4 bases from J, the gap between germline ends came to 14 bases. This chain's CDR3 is CASSSSSARYNEQFF. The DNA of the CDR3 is TGTGCCAGCAGTTCGTCTAGCGCCCGTTACAATGAGCAGTTCTTC.

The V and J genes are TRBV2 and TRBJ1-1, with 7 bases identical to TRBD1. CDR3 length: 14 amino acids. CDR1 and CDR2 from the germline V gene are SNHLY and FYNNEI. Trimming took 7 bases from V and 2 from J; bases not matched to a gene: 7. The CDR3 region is CASKGGFFNTEAFF. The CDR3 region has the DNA TGTGCCAGCAAAGGGGGCTTTTTTAACACTGAAGCTTTCTTT.

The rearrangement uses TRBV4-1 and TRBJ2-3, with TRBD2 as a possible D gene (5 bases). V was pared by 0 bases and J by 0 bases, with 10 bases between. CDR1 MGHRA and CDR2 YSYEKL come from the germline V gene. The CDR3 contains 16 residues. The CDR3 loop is CASSQERAPSTDTQYF. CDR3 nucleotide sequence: TGCGCCAGCAGCCAAGAGAGGGCCCCTAGCACAGATACGCAGTATTTT.

The CDR3 loop is CASRQGHQPQHF. CDR3 bases: TGTGCCAGCAGGCAGGGTCATCAGCCCCAGCATTTT. The chain uses TRBV28 and TRBJ1-5, with a possible D match to TRBD1 (5 bases). V lost 6 bases and J 5 bases, leaving 8 bases between the germline ends. The CDR3 runs to 12 residues. The germline CDR1 and CDR2 sequences are MDHEN and SYDVKM.

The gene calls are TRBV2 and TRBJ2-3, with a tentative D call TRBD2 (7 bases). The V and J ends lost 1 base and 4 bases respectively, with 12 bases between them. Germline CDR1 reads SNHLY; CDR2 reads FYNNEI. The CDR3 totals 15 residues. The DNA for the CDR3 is TGTGCCAGCAGTGAAGTGGGGGGGCCGGCAGATACGCAGTATTTT. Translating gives CASSEVGGPADTQYF.

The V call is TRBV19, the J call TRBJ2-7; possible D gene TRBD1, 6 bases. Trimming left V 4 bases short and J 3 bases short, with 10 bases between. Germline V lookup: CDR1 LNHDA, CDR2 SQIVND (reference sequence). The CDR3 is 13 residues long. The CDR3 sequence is CASSKPGVYEQYF. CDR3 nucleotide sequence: TGTGCCAGTAGTAAGCCAGGGGTCTACGAGCAGTACTTC.

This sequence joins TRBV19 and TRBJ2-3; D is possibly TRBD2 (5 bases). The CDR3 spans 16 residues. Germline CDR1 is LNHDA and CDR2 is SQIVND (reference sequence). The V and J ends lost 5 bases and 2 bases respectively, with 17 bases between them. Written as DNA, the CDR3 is TGTGCCAGTAGTCGTGACGGAGGAGGCGTCACAGATACGCAGTATTTT. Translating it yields CASSRDGGGVTDTQYF.

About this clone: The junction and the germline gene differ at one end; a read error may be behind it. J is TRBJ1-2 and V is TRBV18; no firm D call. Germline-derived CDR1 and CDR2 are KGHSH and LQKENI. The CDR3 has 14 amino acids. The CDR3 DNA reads TGTACCAGCTCACCTGATATCGGTACCTATGGCTACACCTTC. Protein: CTSSPDIGTYGYTF.